This T cell receptor beta chain was found in a study of blood T cells in healthy people across ages. Study in general: The template switching approach captured approximately one barcoded beta molecule for every two T cells. Study-wide results and limits: Higher naive T cell percentage went strongly together with higher TCR beta diversity. Both higher diversity and more naive CD4+ cells marked long-lived donors when set against aged donors.

As to this clonotype: Its antigen is undetermined.

Combining a sample-barcoded 5' primer with a J-beta primer mix, a second PCR ran for roughly 6 to 12 cycles. TCRdb called the 5' RACE reads again in MiXCR, with one record for every CDR3 protein. The table shows some 850,000 distinct CDR3 sequences, with roughly 24% occurring only once. These data also featured in a second study, about T cells of mothers and their children.

The sequenced material came from blood. This receptor was identified in a boy aged 10-17 years in good health.

CDR3 residues: CASSRFTGSGTNEKLFF. The CDR3, as DNA: TGCGCCAGCAGCCGATTCACAGGATCGGGGACTAATGAAAAACTGTTTTTT. The rearrangement joins TRBV4-1 to TRBJ1-4; weak D call: TRBD1 (5 bases). The V and J ends lost 4 bases and 2 bases respectively, with 17 bases between them. CDR1 MGHRA and CDR2 YSYEKL come from the germline V gene. The CDR3 length is 17 residues.